A selection of T cell receptor beta chains follows, all from one sample in a study of regulatory T cells in long-lasting Graves disease. Each CDR3 protein gets one entry after TCRdb re-called the multiplex PCR reads with MiXCR. The data show a few hundred thousand distinct CDR3 sequences, approximately 20% seen once. This same sample was also taken into another study, of T cells in Graves' hyperthyroidism and ophthalmopathy.

The material sequenced was peripheral blood mononuclear cells (PBMCs), taken at new diagnosis, from a patient treated with antithyroid drugs. The receptors were gathered from a woman aged 25-40 years with Graves disease. Both conserved end residues are part of each CDR3. A D gene is named only where the DNA matches it firmly. Expanded clones get a size class; other rows say once, few or many, or leave the size out.

V gene,D gene,clone size,CDR3 length,J gene,CDR3 protein,CDR3 DNA
TRBV20-1,-,few,14,TRBJ2-2,CSAKGLANTGELFF,TGCAGTGCTAAAGGTCTCGCGAACACCGGGGAGCTGTTTTTT
TRBV5-1,TRBD1,many,15,TRBJ1-3,CASSLTGGTGNTIYF,TGTGCCAGCAGCTTGACAGGGGGAACTGGAAACACCATATATTTT
TRBV4-2,TRBD1,many,16,TRBJ2-7,CASSQASTGVHYEQYF,TGTGCCAGCAGCCAAGCCTCTACAGGGGTCCACTACGAGCAGTACTTC
TRBV9,-,many,13,TRBJ1-5,CASSPGFNQPQHF,TGTGCCAGCAGCCCGGGATTCAATCAGCCCCAGCATTTT
TRBV15,-,few,15,TRBJ2-1,CAASNGGGSYDEQFF,TGTGCCGCAAGTAACGGAGGCGGCTCCTACGATGAGCAGTTCTTC
TRBV14,-,many,14,TRBJ2-2,CASSQGVGTGELFF,TGTGCCAGCAGCCAAGGGGTGGGAACCGGGGAGCTGTTTTTT
TRBV15,-,-,14,TRBJ1-5,CATSPLGGNQPQHF,TGTGCCACCAGCCCTTTAGGGGGCAATCAGCCCCAGCATTTT
TRBV11-2,-,-,19,TRBJ2-5,CASSLEGALRGLWAETQYF,TGTGCCAGCAGCTTAGAAGGGGCGTTGAGGGGCCTGTGGGCAGAGACCCAGTACTTC
TRBV6-2/TRBV6-3,-,many,12,TRBJ1-1,CASSLGDGEAFF,TGTGCCAGCAGTTTGGGGGACGGTGAAGCTTTCTTT
TRBV18,-,many,14,TRBJ1-1,CASSVRRGNTEAFF,TGTGCCAGCTCGGTCCGAAGGGGGAACACTGAAGCTTTCTTT
TRBV2,TRBD2,many,14,TRBJ2-5,CASSEVAGASAQYF,TGTGCCAGCAGTGAAGTAGCGGGGGCCTCGGCCCAGTACTTC
TRBV2,-,many,15,TRBJ2-7,CASSYGGGDSYEQYF,TGTGCCAGCAGCTACGGGGGCGGAGACTCCTACGAGCAGTACTTC
TRBV2,-,many,14,TRBJ2-3,CASSLRTSTDTQYF,TGTGCCAGCAGTCTGAGAACTAGCACAGATACGCAGTATTTT
TRBV7-2,-,-,13,TRBJ1-1,CVSSEQWDTEAFF,TGTGTCAGCAGCGAACAGTGGGACACTGAAGCTTTCTTT
TRBV30,-,-,13,TRBJ1-5,CAWSVTDNQPQHF,TGTGCCTGGAGTGTAACAGACAATCAGCCCCAGCATTTT
TRBV5-5,-,many,15,TRBJ2-2,CASSLLGAYTGELFF,TGCGCCAGCAGCTTGTTGGGGGCGTACACCGGGGAGCTGTTTTTT
TRBV7-9,-,many,14,TRBJ2-1,CASSMAGTSNEQFF,TGTGCCAGCAGCATGGCGGGGACGTCAAATGAGCAGTTCTTC
TRBV6-1,-,many,15,TRBJ2-1,CASSAENDPYNEQFF,TGTGCCAGCAGTGCAGAGAACGACCCATACAATGAGCAGTTCTTC
TRBV12-3/TRBV12-4,-,many,15,TRBJ2-5,CASSWSTGEQETQYF,TGTGCCAGCAGCTGGTCGACGGGAGAACAAGAGACCCAGTACTTC
TRBV12-3/TRBV12-4,-,many,13,TRBJ1-2,CASSFRPGYGYTF,TGTGCCAGCAGTTTTCGGCCAGGCTATGGCTACACCTTC
TRBV27,-,many,15,TRBJ2-6,CASSLRASGANVLTF,TGTGCCAGCAGTTTAAGGGCGTCTGGGGCCAACGTCCTGACTTTC
TRBV18,-,many,14,TRBJ2-3,CASSQGQHTDTQYF,TGTGCCAGCTCACAAGGACAGCACACAGATACGCAGTATTTT
TRBV11-2,TRBD2,many,15,TRBJ2-3,CASSRLAGGPYTQYF,TGTGCCAGCAGCCGACTAGCGGGGGGGCCCTATACGCAGTATTTT
TRBV3-1,TRBD1,many,16,TRBJ2-2,CASSYRQGRRPGELFF,TGTGCCAGCAGCTACCGACAGGGAAGGCGACCCGGGGAGCTGTTTTTT
TRBV7-2,-,many,16,TRBJ1-6,CASSLRVVRINSPLHF,TGTGCCAGCAGCTTAAGGGTCGTCCGGATTAATTCACCCCTCCACTTT
TRBV2,TRBD1,many,15,TRBJ1-5,CASNSQGRGNQPQHF,TGTGCCAGCAATTCACAGGGGAGGGGCAATCAGCCCCAGCATTTT
TRBV6-1,-,many,11,TRBJ1-1,CATQGNTEAFF,TGTGCCACACAGGGGAACACTGAAGCTTTCTTT
TRBV12-3/TRBV12-4,-,-,15,TRBJ1-2,CASSLKAAPGYSYTF,TGTGCCAGCAGTTTAAAGGCCGCTCCCGGCTATAGCTACACCTTC
TRBV7-9,-,many,17,TRBJ1-5,CASSLARGWGRNQPQHF,TGTGCCAGCAGCTTAGCGCGGGGCTGGGGCCGCAATCAGCCCCAGCATTTT
TRBV6-1,-,-,16,TRBJ1-2,CASSAPTGGAARGYTF,TGTGCCAGCAGCGCCCCCACGGGGGGCGCCGCTAGAGGCTACACCTTC
TRBV5-8,TRBD2,few,15,TRBJ2-1,CASSPYGGTGNEQFF,TGTGCCAGCAGCCCCTACGGGGGGACGGGCAATGAGCAGTTCTTC